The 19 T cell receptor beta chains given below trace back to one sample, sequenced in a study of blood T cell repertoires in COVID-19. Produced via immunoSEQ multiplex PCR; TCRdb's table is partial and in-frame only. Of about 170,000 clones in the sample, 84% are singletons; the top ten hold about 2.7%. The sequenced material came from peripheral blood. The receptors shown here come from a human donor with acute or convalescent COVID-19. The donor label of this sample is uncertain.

CDR3 protein: CASSFGQSWGGTGYTF. CDR3 in DNA: TGTGCCAGCAGCTTTGGGCAGTCATGGGGGGGCACCGGCTACACCTTC. The chain combines TRBV11-2 with TRBJ1-2; tentative D call: TRBD1 (6 bases). V lost 3 bases, J lost 8 bases, and 22 bases lay in between. In germline, CDR1 is SGHAT, CDR2 FQNNGV. The CDR3 totals 16 residues. Together with reference TRBV11-2 and TRBJ1-2, the CDR3 gives the full variable domain: EAGVAQSPRYKIIEKRQSVAFWCNPISGHATLYWYQQILGQGPKLLIQFQNNGVVDDSQLPKDRFSAERLKGVDSTLKIQPAKLEDSAVYLCASSFGQSWGGTGYTFGSGTRLTVV.

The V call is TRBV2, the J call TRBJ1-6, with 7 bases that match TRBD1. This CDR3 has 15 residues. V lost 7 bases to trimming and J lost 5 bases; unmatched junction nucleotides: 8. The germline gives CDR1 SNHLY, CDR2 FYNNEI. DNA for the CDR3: TGTGCCAGCATCAGAGACAGGGTGGATAATTCACCCCTCCACTTT. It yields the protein CASIRDRVDNSPLHF.

This CDR3 reads CASSQEAGPNQPQHF. As DNA, the CDR3 is TGTGCCAGCAGCCAAGAGGCGGGACCCAATCAGCCCCAGCATTTT. The V and J genes are TRBV3-1 (or the pseudogene TRBV3-2) and TRBJ1-5, with D tentatively TRBD1 (5 bases). Trimming pared 0 bases from V and 3 bases from J, leaving 9 bases between. Germline values: CDR1 LGHDT, CDR2 YNNKEL (reference sequence). The CDR3 totals 15 residues.

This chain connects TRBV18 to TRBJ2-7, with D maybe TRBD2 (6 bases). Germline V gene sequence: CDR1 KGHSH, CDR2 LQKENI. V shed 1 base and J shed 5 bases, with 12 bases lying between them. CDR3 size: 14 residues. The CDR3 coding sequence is TGTGCCAGCTCACCACAGGCCAGGGAGGACGAGCAGTACTTC. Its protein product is CASSPQAREDEQYF.

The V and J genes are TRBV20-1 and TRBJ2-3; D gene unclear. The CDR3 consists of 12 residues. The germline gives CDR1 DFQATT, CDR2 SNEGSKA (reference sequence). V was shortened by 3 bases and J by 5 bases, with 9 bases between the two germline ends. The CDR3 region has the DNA TGCAGTGCTAGTACGGGTGGAGATACGCAGTATTTT. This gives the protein CSASTGGDTQYF.

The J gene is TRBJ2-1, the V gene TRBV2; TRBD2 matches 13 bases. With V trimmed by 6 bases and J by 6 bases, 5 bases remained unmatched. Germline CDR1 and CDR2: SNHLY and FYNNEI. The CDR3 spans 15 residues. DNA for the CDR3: TGTGCCAGCAGGGAGGGACTAGCGGGAATCAATGAGCAGTTCTTC. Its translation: CASREGLAGINEQFF.

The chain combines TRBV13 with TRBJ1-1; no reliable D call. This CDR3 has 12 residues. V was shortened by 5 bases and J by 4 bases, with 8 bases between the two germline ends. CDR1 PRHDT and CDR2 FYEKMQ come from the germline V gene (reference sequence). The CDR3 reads CASSTPGTEAFF. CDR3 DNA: TGTGCCAGCAGCACCCCGGGCACTGAAGCTTTCTTT. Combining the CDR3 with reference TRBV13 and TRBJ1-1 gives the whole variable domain AAGVIQSPRHLIKEKRETATLKCYPIPRHDTVYWYQQGPGQDPQFLISFYEKMQSDKGSIPDRFSAQQFSDYHSELNMSSLELGDSALYFCASSTPGTEAFFGQGTRLTVV.

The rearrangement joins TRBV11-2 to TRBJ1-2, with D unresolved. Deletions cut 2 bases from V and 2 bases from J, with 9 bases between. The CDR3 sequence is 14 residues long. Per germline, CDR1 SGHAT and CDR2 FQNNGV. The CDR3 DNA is TGTGCCAGCAGCTTAAATCCGGAGAACTATGGCTACACCTTC. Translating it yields CASSLNPENYGYTF.

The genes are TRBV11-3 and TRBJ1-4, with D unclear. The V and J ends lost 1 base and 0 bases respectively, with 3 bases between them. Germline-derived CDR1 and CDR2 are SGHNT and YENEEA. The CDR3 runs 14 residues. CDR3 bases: TGTGCCAGCAGCTTAGGAGCAACTAATGAAAAACTGTTTTTT. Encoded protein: CASSLGATNEKLFF.

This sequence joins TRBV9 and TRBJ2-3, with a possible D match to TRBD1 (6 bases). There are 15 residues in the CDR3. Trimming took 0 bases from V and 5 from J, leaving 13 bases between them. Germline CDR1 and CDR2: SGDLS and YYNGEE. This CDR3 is CASSVGDTRVDTQYF. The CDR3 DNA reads TGTGCCAGCAGCGTAGGGGACACCCGTGTAGATACGCAGTATTTT.

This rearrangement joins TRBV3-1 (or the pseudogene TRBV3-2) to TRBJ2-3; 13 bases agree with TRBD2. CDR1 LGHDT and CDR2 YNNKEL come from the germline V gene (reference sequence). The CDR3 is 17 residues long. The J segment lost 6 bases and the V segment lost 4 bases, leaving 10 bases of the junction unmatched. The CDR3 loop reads CASSPQPLAGGKDTQYF. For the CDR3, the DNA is TGTGCCAGCAGCCCTCAGCCACTAGCGGGGGGGAAGGATACGCAGTATTTT.

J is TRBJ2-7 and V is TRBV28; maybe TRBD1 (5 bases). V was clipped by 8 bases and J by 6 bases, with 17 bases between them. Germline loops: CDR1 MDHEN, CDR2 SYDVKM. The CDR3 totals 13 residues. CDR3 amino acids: CASHPGQGGEQYF. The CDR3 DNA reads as TGTGCCAGCCACCCCGGGCAGGGCGGCGAGCAGTACTTC.

CDR3 amino acids: CASSSPQGSYTF. CDR3 sequence (DNA): TGTGCCAGCAGTTCCCCACAGGGAAGCTACACCTTC. This rearrangement joins TRBV12-3 or TRBV12-4 to TRBJ1-2; perhaps TRBD1 as D (6 bases). V shed 4 bases and J shed 9 bases, with 12 bases lying between them. The length of the CDR3 is 12 residues.

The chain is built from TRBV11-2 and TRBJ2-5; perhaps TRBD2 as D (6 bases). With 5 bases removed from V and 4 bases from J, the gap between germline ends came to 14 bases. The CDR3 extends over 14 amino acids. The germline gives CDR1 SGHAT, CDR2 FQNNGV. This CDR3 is CASSKAGTRETQYF. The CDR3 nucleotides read TGTGCCAGCAGCAAAGCCGGGACTCGAGAGACCCAGTACTTC. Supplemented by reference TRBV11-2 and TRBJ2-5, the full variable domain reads EAGVAQSPRYKIIEKRQSVAFWCNPISGHATLYWYQQILGQGPKLLIQFQNNGVVDDSQLPKDRFSAERLKGVDSTLKIQPAKLEDSAVYLCASSKAGTRETQYFGPGTRLLVL.

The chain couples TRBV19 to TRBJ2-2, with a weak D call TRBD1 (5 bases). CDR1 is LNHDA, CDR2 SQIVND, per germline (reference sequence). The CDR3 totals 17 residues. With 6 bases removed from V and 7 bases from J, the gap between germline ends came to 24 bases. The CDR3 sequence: CASRVERGLPGGGELFF. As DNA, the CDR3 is TGTGCCAGTAGGGTTGAAAGGGGCCTCCCCGGCGGCGGGGAGCTGTTTTTT.

The chain's CDR3 is CASSSSRPGLGTGELFF. The CDR3 DNA is TGTGCCAGCTCATCGTCGCGACCGGGACTGGGCACCGGGGAGCTGTTTTTT. The J gene is TRBJ2-2, the V gene TRBV18; tentative D call: TRBD2 (6 bases). V lost 5 bases to trimming and J lost 4 bases, with 20 bases between them. The germline CDR1 and CDR2 sequences are KGHSH and LQKENI. The CDR3 contains 17 residues.

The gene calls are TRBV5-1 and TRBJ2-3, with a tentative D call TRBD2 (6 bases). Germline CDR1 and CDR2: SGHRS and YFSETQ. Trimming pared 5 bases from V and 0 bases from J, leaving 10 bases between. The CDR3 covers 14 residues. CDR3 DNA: TGCGCCAGCAGTTCGAGCGGGAGCACAGATACGCAGTATTTT. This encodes CASSSSGSTDTQYF.

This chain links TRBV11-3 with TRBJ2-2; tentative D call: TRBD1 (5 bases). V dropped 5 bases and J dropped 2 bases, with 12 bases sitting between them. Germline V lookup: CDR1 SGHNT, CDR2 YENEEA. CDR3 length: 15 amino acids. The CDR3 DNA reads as TGTGCCAGCAGCCCGACAGCGATTAACACCGGGGAGCTGTTTTTT. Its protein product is CASSPTAINTGELFF.

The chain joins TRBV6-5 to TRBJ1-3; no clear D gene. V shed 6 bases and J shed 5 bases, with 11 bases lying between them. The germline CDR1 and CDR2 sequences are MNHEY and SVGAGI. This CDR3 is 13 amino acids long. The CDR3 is CASSEGFRNTIYF. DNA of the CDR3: TGTGCCAGCAGCGAGGGATTTAGAAACACCATATATTTT.